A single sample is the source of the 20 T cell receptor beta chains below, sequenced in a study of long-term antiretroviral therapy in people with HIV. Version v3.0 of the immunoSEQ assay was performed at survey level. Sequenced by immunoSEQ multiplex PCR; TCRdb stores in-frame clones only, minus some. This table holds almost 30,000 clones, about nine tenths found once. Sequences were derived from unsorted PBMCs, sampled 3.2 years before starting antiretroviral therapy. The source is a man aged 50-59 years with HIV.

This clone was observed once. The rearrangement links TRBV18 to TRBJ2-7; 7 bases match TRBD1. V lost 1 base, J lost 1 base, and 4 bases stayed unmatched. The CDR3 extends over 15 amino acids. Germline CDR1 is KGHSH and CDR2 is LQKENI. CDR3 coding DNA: TGTGCCAGCTCACCACAGGGACAGAAGTCCTACGAGCAGTACTTC. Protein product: CASSPQGQKSYEQYF.

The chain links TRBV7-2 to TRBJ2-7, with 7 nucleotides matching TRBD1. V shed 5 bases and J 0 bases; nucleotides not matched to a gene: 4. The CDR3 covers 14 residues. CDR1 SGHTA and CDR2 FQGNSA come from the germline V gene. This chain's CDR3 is CASSPQGLSYEQYF. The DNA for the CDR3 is TGTGCCAGCAGCCCACAGGGGCTCTCCTACGAGCAGTACTTC.

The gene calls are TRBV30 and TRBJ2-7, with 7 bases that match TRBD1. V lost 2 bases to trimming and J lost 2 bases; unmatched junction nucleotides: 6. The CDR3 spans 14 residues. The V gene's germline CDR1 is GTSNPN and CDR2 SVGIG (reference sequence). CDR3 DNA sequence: TGTGCCTGGAGTTTAGGGACAGATACCTACGAGCAGTACTTC. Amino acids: CAWSLGTDTYEQYF.

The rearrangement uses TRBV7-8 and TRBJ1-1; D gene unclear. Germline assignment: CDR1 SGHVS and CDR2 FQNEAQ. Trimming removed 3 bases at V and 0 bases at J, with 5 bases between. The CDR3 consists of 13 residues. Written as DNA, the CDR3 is TGTGCCAGCAGCTTCACTATGAACACTGAAGCTTTCTTT. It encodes CASSFTMNTEAFF. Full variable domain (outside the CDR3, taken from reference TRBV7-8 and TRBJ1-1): GAGVSQSPRYKVAKRGQDVALRCDPISGHVSLFWYQQALGQGPEFLTYFQNEAQLDKSGLPSDRFFAERPEGSVSTLKIQRTQQEDSAVYLCASSFTMNTEAFFGQGTRLTVV.

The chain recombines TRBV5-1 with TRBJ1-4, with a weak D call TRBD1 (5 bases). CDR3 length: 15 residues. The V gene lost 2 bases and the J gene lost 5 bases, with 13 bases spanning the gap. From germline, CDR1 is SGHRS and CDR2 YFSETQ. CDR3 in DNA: TGCGCCAGCAGCTTCTTTGGGACGGAAAATGAAAAACTGTTTTTT. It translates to CASSFFGTENEKLFF.

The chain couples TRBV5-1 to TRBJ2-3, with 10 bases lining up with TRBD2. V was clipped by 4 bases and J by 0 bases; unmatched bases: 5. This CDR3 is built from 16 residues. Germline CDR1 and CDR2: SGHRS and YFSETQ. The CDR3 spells CASSPGLAESTDTQYF. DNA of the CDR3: TGCGCCAGCAGCCCAGGACTAGCGGAAAGCACAGATACGCAGTATTTT.

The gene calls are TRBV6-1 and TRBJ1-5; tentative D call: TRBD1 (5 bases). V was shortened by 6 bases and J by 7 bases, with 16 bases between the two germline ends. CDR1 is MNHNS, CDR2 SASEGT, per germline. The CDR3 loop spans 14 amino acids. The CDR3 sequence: CASRWAGRRQPQHF. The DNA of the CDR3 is TGTGCCAGCAGGTGGGCAGGGCGGAGGCAGCCCCAGCATTTT.

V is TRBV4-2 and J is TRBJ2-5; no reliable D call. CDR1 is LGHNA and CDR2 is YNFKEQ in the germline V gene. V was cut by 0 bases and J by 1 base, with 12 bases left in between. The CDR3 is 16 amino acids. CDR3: CASSQDTLGVQETQYF. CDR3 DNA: TGTGCCAGCAGCCAAGATACACTTGGGGTCCAAGAGACCCAGTACTTC.

CDR3 in DNA: TGTGCCAGCTCACCTGGGCGGCCTCGAACTGAAGCTTTCTTT. It encodes CASSPGRPRTEAFF. The chain combines TRBV18 with TRBJ1-1, with D uncertain. The CDR3 consists of 14 residues. Germline loops: CDR1 KGHSH, CDR2 LQKENI. Trimming stripped 3 bases from V and 5 bases from J, with 13 bases between. The full variable domain, rest sourced from reference TRBV18 and TRBJ1-1, is NAGVMQNPRHLVRRRGQEARLRCSPMKGHSHVYWYRQLPEEGLKFMVYLQKENIIDESGMPKERFSAEFPKEGPSILRIQQVVRGDSAAYFCASSPGRPRTEAFFGQGTRLTVV.

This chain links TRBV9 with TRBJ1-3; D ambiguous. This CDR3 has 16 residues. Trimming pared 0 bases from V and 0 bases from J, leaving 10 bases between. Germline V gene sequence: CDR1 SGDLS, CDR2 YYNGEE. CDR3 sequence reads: CASSVVGQLSGNTIYF. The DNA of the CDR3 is TGTGCCAGCAGCGTAGTCGGGCAGCTCTCTGGAAACACCATATATTTT.

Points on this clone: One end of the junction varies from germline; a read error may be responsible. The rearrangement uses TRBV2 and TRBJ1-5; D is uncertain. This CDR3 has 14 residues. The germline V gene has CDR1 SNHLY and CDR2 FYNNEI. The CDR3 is CASTERGNDQPQHF. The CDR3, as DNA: TGTGCCAGCACTGAACGAGGGAATGATCAGCCCCAGCATTTT. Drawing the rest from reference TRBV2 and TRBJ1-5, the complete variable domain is EPEVTQTPSHQVTQMGQEVILRCVPISNHLYFYWYRQILGQKVEFLVSFYNNEISEKSEIFDDQFSVERPDGSNFTLKIRSTKLEDSAMYFCASTERGNDQPQHFGDGTRLSIL.

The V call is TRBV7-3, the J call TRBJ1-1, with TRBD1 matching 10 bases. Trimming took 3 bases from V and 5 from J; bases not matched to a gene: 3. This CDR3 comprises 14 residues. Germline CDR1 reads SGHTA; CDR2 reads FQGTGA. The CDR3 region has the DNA TGTGCCAGCAGCTTGACAGGGGGCGAAACTGAAGCTTTCTTT. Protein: CASSLTGGETEAFF.

CDR3 in amino acids: CASSLGRGSDSPLHF. CDR3 coding DNA: TGCGCCAGCAGCTTGGGGAGGGGGTCGGATTCACCCCTCCACTTT. The V call is TRBV5-1, the J call TRBJ1-6; D might be TRBD1 (6 bases). CDR3 size: 15 residues. Germline lookup yields CDR1 SGHRS and CDR2 YFSETQ. Trimming stripped 0 bases from V and 8 bases from J, with 12 bases between. The variable domain in full, completed from reference TRBV5-1 and TRBJ1-6, reads KAGVTQTPRYLIKTRGQQVTLSCSPISGHRSVSWYQQTPGQGLQFLFEYFSETQRNKGNFPGRFSGRQFSNSRSEMNVSTLELGDSALYLCASSLGRGSDSPLHFGNGTRLTVT.

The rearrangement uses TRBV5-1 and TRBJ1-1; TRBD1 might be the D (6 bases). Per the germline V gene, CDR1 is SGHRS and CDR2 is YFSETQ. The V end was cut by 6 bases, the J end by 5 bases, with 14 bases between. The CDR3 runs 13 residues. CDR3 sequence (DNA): TGCGCCAGCACCGGGGGGGCTGGTACTGAAGCTTTCTTT. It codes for CASTGGAGTEAFF.

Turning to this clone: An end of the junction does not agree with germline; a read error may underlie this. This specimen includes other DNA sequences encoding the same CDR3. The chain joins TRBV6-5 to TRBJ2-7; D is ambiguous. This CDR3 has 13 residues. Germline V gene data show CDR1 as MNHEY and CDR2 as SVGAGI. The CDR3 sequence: CASSSTPSYEQYF. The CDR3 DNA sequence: TGTGCCAGCAGCTCGACCCCATCCTACGAGCAGTATTTC.

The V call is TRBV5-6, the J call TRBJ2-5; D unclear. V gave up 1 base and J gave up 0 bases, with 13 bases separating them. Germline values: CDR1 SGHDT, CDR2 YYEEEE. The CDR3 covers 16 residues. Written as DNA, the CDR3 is TGTGCCAGCAGCTTGCGCGTCTCACGGTACCAAGAGACCCAGTACTTC. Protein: CASSLRVSRYQETQYF. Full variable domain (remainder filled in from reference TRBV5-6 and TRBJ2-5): DAGVTQSPTHLIKTRGQQVTLRCSPKSGHDTVSWYQQALGQGPQFIFQYYEEEERQRGNFPDRFSGHQFPNYSSELNVNALLLGDSALYLCASSLRVSRYQETQYFGPGTRLLVL.

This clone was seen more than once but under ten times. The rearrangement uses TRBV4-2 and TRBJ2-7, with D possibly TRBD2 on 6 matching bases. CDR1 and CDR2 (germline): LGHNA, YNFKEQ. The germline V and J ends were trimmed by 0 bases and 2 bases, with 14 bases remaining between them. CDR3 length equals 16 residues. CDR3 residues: CASSQDGWRGPYEQYF. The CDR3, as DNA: TGTGCCAGCAGCCAAGATGGCTGGAGGGGTCCCTACGAGCAGTACTTC.

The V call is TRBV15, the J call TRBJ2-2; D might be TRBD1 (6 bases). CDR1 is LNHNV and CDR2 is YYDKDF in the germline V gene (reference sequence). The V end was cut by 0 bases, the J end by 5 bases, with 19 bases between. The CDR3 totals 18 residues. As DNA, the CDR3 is TGTGCCACCAGCAGAGATCCGGCAGGGGTTTATCTAACCGGGGAGCTGTTTTTT. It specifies CATSRDPAGVYLTGELFF.

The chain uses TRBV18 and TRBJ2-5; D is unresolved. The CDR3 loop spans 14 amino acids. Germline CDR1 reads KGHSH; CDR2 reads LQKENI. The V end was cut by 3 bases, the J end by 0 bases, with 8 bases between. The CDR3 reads CASSPFGNQETQYF. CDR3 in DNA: TGTGCCAGCTCACCGTTTGGAAACCAAGAGACCCAGTACTTC.

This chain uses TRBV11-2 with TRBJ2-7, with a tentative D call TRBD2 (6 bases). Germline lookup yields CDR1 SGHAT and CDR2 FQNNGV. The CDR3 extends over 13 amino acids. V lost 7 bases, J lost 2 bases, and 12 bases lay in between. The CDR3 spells CASKGTSTYEQYF. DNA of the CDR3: TGTGCCAGCAAAGGTACTAGCACCTACGAGCAGTACTTC. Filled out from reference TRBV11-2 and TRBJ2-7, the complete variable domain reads EAGVAQSPRYKIIEKRQSVAFWCNPISGHATLYWYQQILGQGPKLLIQFQNNGVVDDSQLPKDRFSAERLKGVDSTLKIQPAKLEDSAVYLCASKGTSTYEQYFGPGTRLTVT.